Reported below is one T cell receptor (beta chain). Antigen unknown. The CDR3 spans 16 residues. Germline CDR1 and CDR2: LGHNA and YSLEER. With 2 bases clipped from V and 5 bases from J, the junction kept 7 bases outside the gene matches. The data are from a study of identifying expanded T cells in peripheral blood. Study-level points and caveats: Over around two and four weeks, about 15 and 19 clones changed, versus approximately 1.1 between replicates.

Assay used: immunoSEQ multiplex PCR; TCRdb lists only in-frame clones, some missing. This repertoire shows some 100,000 clones, roughly nine tenths found once; its top ten account for about a sixth. Collection occurred without any documented infections or immune events in donors. This chain uses TRBV4-3 with TRBJ2-2; 8 bases map to TRBD1. Sequencing was performed on blood. The source of this sequence is a person between 18 and 69 years old in good health. The CDR3: CASSQRTGWRTGELFF. The CDR3 DNA is TGCGCCAGCAGCCAAAGGACAGGGTGGAGGACCGGGGAGCTGTTTTTT.